The rows below give T cell receptor beta chains drawn from one sample of a study of blood T cell repertoires in COVID-19. The method was immunoSEQ multiplex PCR; TCRdb's version includes in-frame clones alone and lacks a portion of them. The repertoire holds 45,000 to 50,000 clones, with approximately 89% as singletons. Source material: peripheral blood. The receptors stem from a middle-aged man with acute or convalescent COVID-19. Each CDR3 is given with its conserved first and last residue. A D gene is named only where the DNA matches it firmly. Clone size is not always given. Where it is, it says once, few, many or a class for expanded clones.

j_gene: TRBJ1-5
abundance: -
d_gene: -
v_gene: TRBV10-2
CDR3nt: TGCGCCAGCAGGTCCAGGGCAACGGGCAATCAGCCCCAGCATTTT
CDR3aa: CASRSRATGNQPQHF

j_gene: TRBJ1-1
abundance: -
d_gene: -
v_gene: TRBV30
CDR3nt: TGTGCCTGGAGCGCAAGGGGGTCGAACACTGAAGCTTTCTTT
CDR3aa: CAWSARGSNTEAFF

j_gene: TRBJ1-6
abundance: -
d_gene: -
v_gene: TRBV7-2
CDR3nt: TGTGCCAGCAGCCGGAGAGTAGGGGATTCACCCCTCCACTTT
CDR3aa: CASSRRVGDSPLHF

j_gene: TRBJ1-3
abundance: -
d_gene: TRBD1
v_gene: TRBV30
CDR3nt: TGTGCCTGGAGCCAGGGGGCGAATGGAAACACCATATATTTT
CDR3aa: CAWSQGANGNTIYF

j_gene: TRBJ2-5
abundance: -
d_gene: TRBD2
v_gene: TRBV3-1/TRBV3-2
CDR3nt: TGTGCCAGCAGCCCTGGGACTAGCGGGAGCGTTGGGACCCAGTACTTC
CDR3aa: CASSPGTSGSVGTQYF

j_gene: TRBJ2-1
abundance: -
d_gene: TRBD2
v_gene: TRBV5-1
CDR3nt: TGCGCCAGCAGCCCCACCCGGGGGGGCTTGAAGGAGCAGTTCTTC
CDR3aa: CASSPTRGGLKEQFF

j_gene: TRBJ1-1
abundance: -
d_gene: -
v_gene: TRBV19
CDR3nt: TGTGCCAGTAGTCCCGGGGCACGGGAGATGAACACTGAAGCTTTCTTT
CDR3aa: CASSPGAREMNTEAFF

j_gene: TRBJ2-2
abundance: -
d_gene: -
v_gene: TRBV9
CDR3nt: TGTGCCAGCAGCGTAGCAGGGGCGGGGGCCGGGGAGCTGTTTTTT
CDR3aa: CASSVAGAGAGELFF

j_gene: TRBJ1-5
abundance: -
d_gene: TRBD1
v_gene: TRBV10-3
CDR3nt: TGTGCCAACCAGGGGGCGGGGGATCAGCCCCAGCATTTT
CDR3aa: CANQGAGDQPQHF

j_gene: TRBJ1-5
abundance: -
d_gene: -
v_gene: TRBV12-3/TRBV12-4
CDR3nt: TGTGCCAGCAGCCAAGAGGGGGGGCAGCCCCAGCATTTT
CDR3aa: CASSQEGGQPQHF

j_gene: TRBJ1-6
abundance: -
d_gene: -
v_gene: TRBV18
CDR3nt: TGTGCCAGCTCACCATTAGACAGGAACTCACCCCTCCACTTT
CDR3aa: CASSPLDRNSPLHF

j_gene: TRBJ2-7
abundance: -
d_gene: -
v_gene: TRBV7-2
CDR3nt: TGTGCCAGCAGTCCGGGGGGCCGATACGAGCAGTACTTC
CDR3aa: CASSPGGRYEQYF

j_gene: TRBJ1-2
abundance: -
d_gene: TRBD1
v_gene: TRBV7-2
CDR3nt: TGTGCCAGCAGCTTACCCGGGACAGTTTACGGCTACACCTTC
CDR3aa: CASSLPGTVYGYTF

j_gene: TRBJ1-5
abundance: -
d_gene: TRBD1
v_gene: TRBV7-2
CDR3nt: TGTGCCAGCAGTCGACAGGGGGGGAATCAGCCCCAGCATTTT
CDR3aa: CASSRQGGNQPQHF

j_gene: TRBJ2-2
abundance: -
d_gene: -
v_gene: TRBV5-1
CDR3nt: TGCGCCAGCAGCTTGGCAAGGGGTCAGACCGGGGAGCTGTTTTTT
CDR3aa: CASSLARGQTGELFF

j_gene: TRBJ1-5
abundance: few
d_gene: -
v_gene: TRBV5-1
CDR3nt: TGCGCCAGCCCGGGAAACCTAGGGAATAGCAATCAGCCCCAGCATTTT
CDR3aa: CASPGNLGNSNQPQHF

j_gene: TRBJ2-1
abundance: -
d_gene: TRBD2
v_gene: TRBV2
CDR3nt: TGTGCCAGCAGTGCGGGGACTAGCGGGAGTGGGTCCAATGAGCAGTTCTTC
CDR3aa: CASSAGTSGSGSNEQFF

j_gene: TRBJ2-5
abundance: -
d_gene: -
v_gene: TRBV7-8
CDR3nt: TGTGCCAGCAGGCCCCGGGGGGCCGGCAGAGAGACCCAGTACTTC
CDR3aa: CASRPRGAGRETQYF

j_gene: TRBJ2-7
abundance: -
d_gene: -
v_gene: TRBV7-2
CDR3nt: TGTGCCAGCAGCTCAATAGTGTCTAGCGCCGAGCAGTACTTC
CDR3aa: CASSSIVSSAEQYF

j_gene: TRBJ1-2
abundance: -
d_gene: TRBD1
v_gene: TRBV5-4
CDR3nt: TGTGCCAGCAGCTGGGGGACAGGGGACTATGGCTACACCTTC
CDR3aa: CASSWGTGDYGYTF

j_gene: TRBJ1-5
abundance: -
d_gene: TRBD1
v_gene: TRBV15
CDR3nt: TGTGCCACCAGCAGAGCCGGACAGGACAATCAGCCCCAGCATTTT
CDR3aa: CATSRAGQDNQPQHF

j_gene: TRBJ2-1
abundance: once
d_gene: -
v_gene: TRBV7-2
CDR3nt: TGTGCCAGCAGCGCTAGTTCCCAGGGTTACTACAATGAGCAGTTCTTC
CDR3aa: CASSASSQGYYNEQFF

j_gene: TRBJ1-5
abundance: few
d_gene: -
v_gene: TRBV11-2
CDR3nt: TGTGCCAGCAGCTTAGGGGGGGGGAACGCACCTCAGCCCCAGCATTTT
CDR3aa: CASSLGGGNAPQPQHF

j_gene: TRBJ2-7
abundance: -
d_gene: -
v_gene: TRBV5-8
CDR3nt: TGTGCCAGCAGCTCCAGGGTAAGCGAGCAGTACTTC
CDR3aa: CASSSRVSEQYF

j_gene: TRBJ1-3
abundance: -
d_gene: -
v_gene: TRBV15
CDR3nt: TGTGCCACCAGCAAGGGGTTCCTCGAAGTAAGCTCTGGAAACACCATATATTTT
CDR3aa: CATSKGFLEVSSGNTIYF

j_gene: TRBJ2-2
abundance: -
d_gene: -
v_gene: TRBV11-3
CDR3nt: TGTGCCAGCAGCTTAGCCCGGGGTTACACCGGGGAGCTGTTTTTT
CDR3aa: CASSLARGYTGELFF

j_gene: TRBJ2-1
abundance: -
d_gene: TRBD2
v_gene: TRBV12-5
CDR3nt: TGTGCTAGTGGGGGACTAGCGGGAGATATTGCGTTCTTC
CDR3aa: CASGGLAGDIAFF

j_gene: TRBJ2-1
abundance: -
d_gene: -
v_gene: TRBV7-2
CDR3nt: TGTGCCAGCAGCTTAAGGCAGGGGTCCTACAATGAGCAGTTCTTC
CDR3aa: CASSLRQGSYNEQFF

j_gene: TRBJ1-4
abundance: -
d_gene: -
v_gene: TRBV12-3/TRBV12-4
CDR3nt: TGTGCCAGCAGTTTAGGCTGGCAGGAAAAACTGTTTTTT
CDR3aa: CASSLGWQEKLFF

j_gene: TRBJ1-1
abundance: -
d_gene: -
v_gene: TRBV10-2
CDR3nt: TGCGCCAGCAGCGAAGGACAAATGAACACTGAAGCTTTCTTT
CDR3aa: CASSEGQMNTEAFF

j_gene: TRBJ2-1
abundance: -
d_gene: TRBD2
v_gene: TRBV4-1
CDR3nt: TGCGCCAGCAGCCAAAACCTGCGGGAGCACAATGAGCAGTTCTTC
CDR3aa: CASSQNLREHNEQFF

j_gene: TRBJ1-3
abundance: -
d_gene: -
v_gene: TRBV4-3
CDR3nt: TGCGCCAGCAGAGGGGGGGCAGCAAATAATGGAAACACCATATATTTT
CDR3aa: CASRGGAANNGNTIYF

j_gene: TRBJ2-1
abundance: -
d_gene: -
v_gene: TRBV15
CDR3nt: TGTGCCACCAGCAGATTAGTGAGCTCCTACAATGAGCAGTTCTTC
CDR3aa: CATSRLVSSYNEQFF

j_gene: TRBJ2-1
abundance: -
d_gene: -
v_gene: TRBV3-1/TRBV3-2
CDR3nt: TGTGCCAGCAGCCAAGGGGCCAACTACAATGAGCAGTTCTTC
CDR3aa: CASSQGANYNEQFF

j_gene: TRBJ2-3
abundance: -
d_gene: TRBD2
v_gene: TRBV6-5
CDR3nt: TGTGCCAGCAGTCGTACTAGCGACACAGATACGCAGTATTTT
CDR3aa: CASSRTSDTDTQYF

j_gene: TRBJ1-1
abundance: once
d_gene: TRBD1
v_gene: TRBV6-5
CDR3nt: TGTGCCAGCAGCGGGACAGGGGGCCGGAACACTGAAGCTTTCTTT
CDR3aa: CASSGTGGRNTEAFF

j_gene: TRBJ2-7
abundance: -
d_gene: -
v_gene: TRBV11-2
CDR3nt: TGTGCCAGCACCCTGGTAGGGGGCTACGAGCAGTACTTC
CDR3aa: CASTLVGGYEQYF

j_gene: TRBJ2-1
abundance: -
d_gene: -
v_gene: TRBV12-5
CDR3nt: TGTGCTAGTGGCCCGCCGAGCTCCTACAATGAGCAGTTCTTC
CDR3aa: CASGPPSSYNEQFF

j_gene: TRBJ1-5
abundance: -
d_gene: -
v_gene: TRBV6-6
CDR3nt: TGTGCCAGCAGTCCTGGGGCAGTCCGGCCCCAGCATTTT
CDR3aa: CASSPGAVRPQHF

j_gene: TRBJ1-5
abundance: -
d_gene: TRBD1
v_gene: TRBV30
CDR3nt: TGTGCCTGGGGTTCAGGGGGCGGGCAGCCCCAGCATTTT
CDR3aa: CAWGSGGGQPQHF

j_gene: TRBJ2-7
abundance: once
d_gene: -
v_gene: TRBV5-1
CDR3nt: TGCGCCAGCAGCTTGGAGGGACAAGACTACGAGCAGTACTTC
CDR3aa: CASSLEGQDYEQYF

j_gene: TRBJ2-7
abundance: -
d_gene: -
v_gene: TRBV28
CDR3nt: TGTGCCAGCAGCGAGGAGATTACCTACGAGCAGTACTTC
CDR3aa: CASSEEITYEQYF

j_gene: TRBJ2-3
abundance: -
d_gene: -
v_gene: TRBV5-1
CDR3nt: TGCGCCAGCAGCTTTGTCCATGACACTAGCACAGATACGCAGTATTTT
CDR3aa: CASSFVHDTSTDTQYF

j_gene: TRBJ1-1
abundance: -
d_gene: -
v_gene: TRBV7-3
CDR3nt: TGTGCCAGCAGCTCAGACAGGAACACTGAAGCTTTCTTT
CDR3aa: CASSSDRNTEAFF

j_gene: TRBJ1-2
abundance: -
d_gene: TRBD1
v_gene: TRBV4-3
CDR3nt: TGCGCCAGCAGCCAAGAATACGGGACAGGCTATGGCTACACCTTC
CDR3aa: CASSQEYGTGYGYTF

j_gene: TRBJ2-1
abundance: -
d_gene: TRBD2
v_gene: TRBV5-4
CDR3nt: TGTGCCAGCAGTACTAGCGGTTCTTACAATGAGCAGTTCTTC
CDR3aa: CASSTSGSYNEQFF

j_gene: TRBJ2-3
abundance: -
d_gene: -
v_gene: TRBV6-5
CDR3nt: TGTGCCAGCTCCCGGGTAGGAGGAGACACAGATACGCAGTATTTT
CDR3aa: CASSRVGGDTDTQYF

j_gene: TRBJ2-7
abundance: -
d_gene: -
v_gene: TRBV2
CDR3nt: TGTGCCAGCACCGAACGCCAGGCCTACGAGCAGTACTTC
CDR3aa: CASTERQAYEQYF

j_gene: TRBJ2-2
abundance: -
d_gene: TRBD2
v_gene: TRBV11-3
CDR3nt: TGTGCCAGCAGCTTCGCCCTTAGCCTAGCGGGGGCCGACACCGGGGAGCTGTTTTTT
CDR3aa: CASSFALSLAGADTGELFF